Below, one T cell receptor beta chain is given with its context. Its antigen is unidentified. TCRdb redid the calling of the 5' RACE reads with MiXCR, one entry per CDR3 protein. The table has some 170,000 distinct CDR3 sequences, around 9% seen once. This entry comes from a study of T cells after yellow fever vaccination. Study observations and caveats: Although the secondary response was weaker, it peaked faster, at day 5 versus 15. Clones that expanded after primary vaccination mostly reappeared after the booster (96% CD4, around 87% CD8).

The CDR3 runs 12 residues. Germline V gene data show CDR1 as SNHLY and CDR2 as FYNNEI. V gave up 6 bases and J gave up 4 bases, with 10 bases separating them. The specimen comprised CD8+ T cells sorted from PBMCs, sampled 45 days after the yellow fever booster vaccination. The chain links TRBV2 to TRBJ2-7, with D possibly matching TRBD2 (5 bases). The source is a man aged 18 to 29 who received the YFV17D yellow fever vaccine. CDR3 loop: CASSVGVYEQYV. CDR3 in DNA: TGTGCCAGCAGCGTCGGGGTTTACGAGCAGTACGTC.